The entry below gives a single TCR beta chain sequence along with its context. During active infection, Seattle patients enrolled and were then monitored through disease. These data belong to a study of blood T cell repertoires in COVID-19. Study overall: Both acute and convalescent COVID-19 samples were obtained from the United States, Italy and Spain. T cells, B-cell-depleted T cells, or PBMCs supplied cDNA or gDNA.

Assay: immunoSEQ multiplex PCR; the TCRdb copy retains only in-frame clones and omits some. There are 300,000 to 400,000 clones in the sample; around 90% occur only once, and less than 3.5% lies in the top ten. Germline values: CDR1 SEHNR, CDR2 FQNEAQ (reference sequence). The CDR3 sequence is 13 residues long. Trimming removed 5 bases from V and 2 bases from J, with 10 bases in between. This TCR came from a young woman with COVID-19, enrolled during active disease. J is TRBJ2-7 and V is TRBV7-9; tentative D call: TRBD2 (5 bases). Sequenced sample: peripheral blood. The CDR3 sequence: CASSRTGAYEQYV. DNA for the CDR3: TGTGCCAGCAGCCGGACTGGGGCCTACGAGCAGTACGTC.